Sequencing of this T cell receptor (beta chain) was carried out in a study of blood T cells in healthy people across ages. General study points: A roughly linear fall in TCR beta diversity per million T cells was seen with increasing age.

Next came a second PCR, run for roughly 6 to 11 cycles, which used a sample-barcoded 5' primer along with a J-beta primer mix. Using its own MiXCR run on the 5' RACE reads, TCRdb lists one record per CDR3 protein. This table has roughly 700,000 distinct CDR3 sequences, around 32% appearing once. This clonotype was detected ten times or more. The antigen remains unidentified. With each sample, at least 5 micrograms of total RNA were extracted. Trimming shortened V by 5 bases and J by 2 bases, and 13 bases separated the two germline ends. Germline V gene lookup returns CDR1 SGHTA and CDR2 FQGNSA. The CDR3 contains 14 residues.

The TCR comes from an elderly woman in good health. Sample: blood. This chain links TRBV7-2 with TRBJ2-7, with a weak D call TRBD1 (8 bases). The chain's CDR3 is CASSNTGGAYEQYF. CDR3 nucleotides: TGTGCCAGCAGCAATACAGGGGGGGCCTACGAGCAGTACTTC.